The clone carrying this TCR beta chain was counted once. The data were taken from a study of CD8 T cells in Susac syndrome. Negative isolation yielded CD8+ and CD4+ T cells; FACS enriched TEMRA cells. Random hexamers primed reverse transcription of about 0.45 to 1 ug RNA. TCRdb recomputed calls from the immunoSEQ multiplex PCR reads with MiXCR, one row per CDR3 protein. The sample includes under 95,000 distinct CDR3 sequences, around 93% seen only once; the top ten take more than 0.45%. The specimen sequenced was CD8+ T cells from PBMCs. This clonotype was sampled from a human donor with Susac syndrome.

The CDR3 region has the DNA TGCAGTGCTAGGTTACCGGGACACATCTACGAGCAGTACTTC. Translation: CSARLPGHIYEQYF. The V gene is TRBV20-1, the J gene TRBJ2-7, with D possibly matching TRBD1 (6 bases). CDR1 is DFQATT, CDR2 SNEGSKA, per germline (reference sequence). V was shortened by 3 bases and J by 3 bases, with 15 bases between the two germline ends. The CDR3 loop spans 14 amino acids.